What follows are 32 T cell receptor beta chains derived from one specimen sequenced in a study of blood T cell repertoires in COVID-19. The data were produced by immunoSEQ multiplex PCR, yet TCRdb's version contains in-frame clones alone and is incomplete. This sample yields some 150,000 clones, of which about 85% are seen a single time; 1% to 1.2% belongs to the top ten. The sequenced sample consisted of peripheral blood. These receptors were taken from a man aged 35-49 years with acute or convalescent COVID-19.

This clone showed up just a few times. Here the CDR3 DNA reads TGCGCCAGCAGCTCCGCGACAGGGTCGAATTCACCCCTCCACTTT. Its translation is CASSSATGSNSPLHF. The V and J genes are TRBV5-1 and TRBJ1-6; 7 bases are a match to TRBD1. The germline V gene encodes CDR1 SGHRS and CDR2 YFSETQ. This CDR3 has 15 amino acids. Trimming cost V 3 bases and J 7 bases; bases outside gene matches: 7.

The CDR3 DNA is TGTGCCAGCACAACGGGTAATTCACCCCTCCACTTT. Protein sequence: CASTTGNSPLHF. The chain links TRBV13 to TRBJ1-6; no reliable D call. With 7 bases removed from V and 6 bases from J, the gap between germline ends came to 7 bases. Germline CDR1 and CDR2: PRHDT and FYEKMQ (reference sequence). The CDR3 is made up of 12 amino acids.

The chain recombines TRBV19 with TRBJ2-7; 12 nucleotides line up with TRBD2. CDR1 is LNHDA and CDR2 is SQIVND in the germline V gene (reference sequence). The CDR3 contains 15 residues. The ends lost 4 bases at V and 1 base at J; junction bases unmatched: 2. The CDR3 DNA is TGTGCCAGTAGTACAACTAGCGGGGGGTCCTACGAGCAGTACTTC. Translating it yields CASSTTSGGSYEQYF.

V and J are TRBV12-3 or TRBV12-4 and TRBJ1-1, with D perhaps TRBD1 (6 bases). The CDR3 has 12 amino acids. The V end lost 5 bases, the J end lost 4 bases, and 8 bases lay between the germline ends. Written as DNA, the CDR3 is TGTGCCAGCAGTCCGGACAGCACTGAAGCTTTCTTT. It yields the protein CASSPDSTEAFF.

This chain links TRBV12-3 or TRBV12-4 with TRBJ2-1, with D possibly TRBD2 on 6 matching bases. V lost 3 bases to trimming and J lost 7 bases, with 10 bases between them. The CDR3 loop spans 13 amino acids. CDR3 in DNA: TGTGCCAGCAGTTTGGCAGGGAGGAATGAGCAGTTCTTC. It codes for CASSLAGRNEQFF.

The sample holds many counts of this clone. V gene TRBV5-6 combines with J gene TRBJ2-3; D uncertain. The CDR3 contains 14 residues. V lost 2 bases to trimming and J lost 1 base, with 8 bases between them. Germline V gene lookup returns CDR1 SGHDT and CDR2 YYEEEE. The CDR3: CASSFPAGTDTQYF. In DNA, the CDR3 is TGTGCCAGCAGCTTTCCCGCAGGCACAGATACGCAGTATTTT. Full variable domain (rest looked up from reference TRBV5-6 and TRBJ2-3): DAGVTQSPTHLIKTRGQQVTLRCSPKSGHDTVSWYQQALGQGPQFIFQYYEEEERQRGNFPDRFSGHQFPNYSSELNVNALLLGDSALYLCASSFPAGTDTQYFGPGTRLTVL.

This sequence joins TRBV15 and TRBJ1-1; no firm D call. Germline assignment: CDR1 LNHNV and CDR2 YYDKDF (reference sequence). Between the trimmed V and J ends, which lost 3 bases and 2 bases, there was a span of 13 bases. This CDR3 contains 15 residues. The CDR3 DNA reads TGTGCCACCAGCAGTGGGAATGGAGGAAACACTGAAGCTTTCTTT. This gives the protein CATSSGNGGNTEAFF.

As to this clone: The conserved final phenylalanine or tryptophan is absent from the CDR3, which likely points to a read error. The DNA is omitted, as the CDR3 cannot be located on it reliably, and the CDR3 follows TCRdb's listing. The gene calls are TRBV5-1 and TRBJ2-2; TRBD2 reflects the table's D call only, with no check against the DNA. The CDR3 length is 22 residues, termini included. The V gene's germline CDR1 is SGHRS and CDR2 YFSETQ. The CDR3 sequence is CASSLAPPRSGRRSRTPGSCFL.

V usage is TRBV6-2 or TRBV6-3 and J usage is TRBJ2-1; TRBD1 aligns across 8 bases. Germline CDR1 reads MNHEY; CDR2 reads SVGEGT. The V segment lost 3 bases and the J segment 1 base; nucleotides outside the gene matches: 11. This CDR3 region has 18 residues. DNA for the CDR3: TGTGCCAGCAGTTATACAGGGGGTAGGATAAGGTCCTACAATGAGCAGTTCTTC. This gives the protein CASSYTGGRIRSYNEQFF.

This CDR3 reads CAWGQGSNSPLHF. The CDR3 coding sequence is TGTGCCTGGGGACAGGGTAGTAATTCACCCCTCCACTTT. The chain recombines TRBV30 with TRBJ1-6; 8 bases fit TRBD1. Germline trimming cut 5 bases from V and 6 bases from J; bases unmatched to any gene: 3. This CDR3 has 13 amino acids. The germline V gene encodes CDR1 GTSNPN and CDR2 SVGIG (reference sequence).

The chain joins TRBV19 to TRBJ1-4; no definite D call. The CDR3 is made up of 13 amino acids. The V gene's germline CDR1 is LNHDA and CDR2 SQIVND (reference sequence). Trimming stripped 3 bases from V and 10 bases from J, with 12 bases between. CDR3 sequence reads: CASSIQKDSKLFF. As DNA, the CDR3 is TGTGCCAGTAGTATCCAGAAGGACTCAAAACTGTTTTTT. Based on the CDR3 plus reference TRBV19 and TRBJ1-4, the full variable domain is DGGITQSPKYLFRKEGQNVTLSCEQNLNHDAMYWYRQDPGQGLRLIYYSQIVNDFQKGDIAEGYSVSREKKESFPLTVTSAQKNPTAFYLCASSIQKDSKLFFGSGTQLSVL.

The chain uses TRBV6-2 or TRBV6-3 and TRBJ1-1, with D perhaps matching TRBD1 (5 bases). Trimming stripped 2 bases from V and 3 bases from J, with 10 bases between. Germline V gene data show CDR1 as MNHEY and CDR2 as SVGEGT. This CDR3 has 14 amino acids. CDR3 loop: CASSYGQGYTEAFF. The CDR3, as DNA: TGTGCCAGCAGTTACGGGCAGGGTTACACTGAAGCTTTCTTT.

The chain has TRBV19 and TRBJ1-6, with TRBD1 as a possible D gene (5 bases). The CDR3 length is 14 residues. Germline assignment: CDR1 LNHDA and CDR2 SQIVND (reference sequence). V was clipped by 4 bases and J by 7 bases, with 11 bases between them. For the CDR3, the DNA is TGTGCCAGTAGTACGGGGGGACGGAATTCACCCCTCCACTTT. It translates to CASSTGGRNSPLHF.

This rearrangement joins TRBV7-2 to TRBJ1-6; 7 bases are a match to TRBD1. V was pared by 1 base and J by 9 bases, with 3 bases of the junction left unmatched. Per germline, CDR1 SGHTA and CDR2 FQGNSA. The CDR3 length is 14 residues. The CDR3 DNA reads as TGTGCCAGCAGCTTAGGTAGGGGGCCTTCACCCCTCCACTTT. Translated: CASSLGRGPSPLHF.

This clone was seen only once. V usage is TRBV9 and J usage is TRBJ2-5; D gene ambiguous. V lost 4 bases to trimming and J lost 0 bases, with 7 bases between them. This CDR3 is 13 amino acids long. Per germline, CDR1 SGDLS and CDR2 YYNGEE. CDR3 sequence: CASSPFDQETQYF. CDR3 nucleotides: TGTGCCAGCAGCCCGTTCGACCAAGAGACCCAGTACTTC.

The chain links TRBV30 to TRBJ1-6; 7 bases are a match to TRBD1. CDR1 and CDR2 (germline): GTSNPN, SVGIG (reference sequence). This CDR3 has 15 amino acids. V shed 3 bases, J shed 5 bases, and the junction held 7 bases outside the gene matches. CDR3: CAWRTRQGDNSPLHF. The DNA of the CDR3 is TGTGCCTGGAGGACCCGACAGGGCGATAATTCACCCCTCCACTTT.

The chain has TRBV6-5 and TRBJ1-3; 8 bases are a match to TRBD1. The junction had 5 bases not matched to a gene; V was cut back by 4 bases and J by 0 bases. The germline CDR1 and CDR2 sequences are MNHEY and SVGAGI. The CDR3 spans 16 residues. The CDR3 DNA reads TGTGCCAGCAGTTCGACAGGGGCAAGCTCTGGAAACACCATATATTTT. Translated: CASSSTGASSGNTIYF.

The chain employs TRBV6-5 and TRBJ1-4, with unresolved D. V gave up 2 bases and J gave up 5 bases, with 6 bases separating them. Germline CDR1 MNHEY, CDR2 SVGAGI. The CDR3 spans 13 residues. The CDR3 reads CASSYGLNEKLFF. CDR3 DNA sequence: TGTGCCAGCAGTTACGGACTGAATGAAAAACTGTTTTTT.

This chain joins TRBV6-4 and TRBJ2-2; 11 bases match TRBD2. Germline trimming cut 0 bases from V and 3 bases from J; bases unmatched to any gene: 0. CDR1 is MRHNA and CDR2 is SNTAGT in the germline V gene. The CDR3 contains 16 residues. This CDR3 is CASSDSLAGDTGELFF. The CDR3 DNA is TGTGCCAGCAGTGACTCACTAGCGGGGGACACCGGGGAGCTGTTTTTT.

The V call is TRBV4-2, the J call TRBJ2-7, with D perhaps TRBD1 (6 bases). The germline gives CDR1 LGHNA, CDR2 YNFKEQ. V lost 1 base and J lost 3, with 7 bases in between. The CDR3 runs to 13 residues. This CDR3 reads CASSQAGVYEQYF. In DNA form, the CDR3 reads TGTGCCAGCAGCCAAGCAGGGGTCTACGAGCAGTACTTC.

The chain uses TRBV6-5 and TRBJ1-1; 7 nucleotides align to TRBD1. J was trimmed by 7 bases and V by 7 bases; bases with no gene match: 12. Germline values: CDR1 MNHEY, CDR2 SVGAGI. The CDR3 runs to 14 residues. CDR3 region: CASNLIGGLGEAFF. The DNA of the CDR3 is TGTGCCAGCAACCTCATAGGGGGCCTCGGTGAAGCTTTCTTT.

The CDR3 protein is CASSPQGYIQYF. The CDR3 nucleotides read TGTGCCAGCAGCCCACAGGGATACATTCAGTACTTC. This sequence joins TRBV12-3 or TRBV12-4 and TRBJ2-4, with D perhaps TRBD1 (6 bases). This CDR3 is 12 amino acids long. V shed 6 bases and J shed 8 bases, with 11 bases lying between them.

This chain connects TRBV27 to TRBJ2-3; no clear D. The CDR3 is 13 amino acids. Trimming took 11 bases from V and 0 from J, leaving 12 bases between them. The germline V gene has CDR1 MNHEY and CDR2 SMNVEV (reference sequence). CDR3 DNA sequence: TGTGCCTCCTCCCCCGGGAGCACAGATACGCAGTATTTT. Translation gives CASSPGSTDTQYF.

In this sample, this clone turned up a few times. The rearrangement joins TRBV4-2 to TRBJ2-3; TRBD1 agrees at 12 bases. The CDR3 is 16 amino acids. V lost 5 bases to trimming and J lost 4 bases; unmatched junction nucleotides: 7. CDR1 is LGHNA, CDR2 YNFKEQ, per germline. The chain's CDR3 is CASSESGQGAPDTQYF. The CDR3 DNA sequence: TGTGCCAGCAGCGAATCGGGACAGGGGGCCCCAGATACGCAGTATTTT.

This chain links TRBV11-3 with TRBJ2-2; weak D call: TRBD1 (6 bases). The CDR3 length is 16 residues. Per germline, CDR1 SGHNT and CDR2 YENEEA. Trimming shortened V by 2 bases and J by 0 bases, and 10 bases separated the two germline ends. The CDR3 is CASSLRGSTNTGELFF. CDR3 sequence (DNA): TGTGCCAGCAGCTTAAGGGGGTCTACGAACACCGGGGAGCTGTTTTTT.

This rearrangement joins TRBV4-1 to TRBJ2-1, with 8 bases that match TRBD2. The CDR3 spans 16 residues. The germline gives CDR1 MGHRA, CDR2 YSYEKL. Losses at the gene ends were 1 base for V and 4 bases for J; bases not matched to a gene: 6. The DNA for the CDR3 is TGCGCCAGCAGCCAAGGGGTACTAGCGGAATACAATGAGCAGTTCTTC. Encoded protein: CASSQGVLAEYNEQFF.

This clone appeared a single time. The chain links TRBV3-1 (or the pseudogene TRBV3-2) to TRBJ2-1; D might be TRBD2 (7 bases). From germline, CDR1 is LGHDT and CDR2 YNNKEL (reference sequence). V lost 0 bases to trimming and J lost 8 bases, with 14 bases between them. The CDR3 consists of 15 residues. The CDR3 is CASSQDLAGADEQFF. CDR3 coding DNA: TGTGCCAGCAGCCAAGATCTGGCGGGGGCAGATGAGCAGTTCTTC.

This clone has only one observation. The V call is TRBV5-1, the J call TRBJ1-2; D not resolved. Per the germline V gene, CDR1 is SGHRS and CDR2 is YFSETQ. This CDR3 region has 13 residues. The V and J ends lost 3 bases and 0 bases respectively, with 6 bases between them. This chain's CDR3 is CASSSRTNYGYTF. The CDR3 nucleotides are TGCGCCAGCAGCTCTCGTACTAACTATGGCTACACCTTC. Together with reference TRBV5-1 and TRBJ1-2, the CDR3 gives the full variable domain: KAGVTQTPRYLIKTRGQQVTLSCSPISGHRSVSWYQQTPGQGLQFLFEYFSETQRNKGNFPGRFSGRQFSNSRSEMNVSTLELGDSALYLCASSSRTNYGYTFGSGTRLTVV.

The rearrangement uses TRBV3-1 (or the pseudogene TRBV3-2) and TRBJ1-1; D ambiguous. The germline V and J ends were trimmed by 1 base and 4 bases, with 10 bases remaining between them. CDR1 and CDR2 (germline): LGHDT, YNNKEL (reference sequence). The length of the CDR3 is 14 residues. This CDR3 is CASSQVAGTTEAFF. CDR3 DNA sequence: TGTGCCAGCAGCCAAGTCGCGGGAACCACTGAAGCTTTCTTT.

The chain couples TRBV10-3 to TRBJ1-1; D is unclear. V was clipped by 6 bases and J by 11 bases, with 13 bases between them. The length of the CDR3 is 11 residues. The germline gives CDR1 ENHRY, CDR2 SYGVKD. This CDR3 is CAIRGEGVAFF. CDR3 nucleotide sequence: TGTGCCATCAGAGGCGAGGGAGTGGCTTTCTTT.

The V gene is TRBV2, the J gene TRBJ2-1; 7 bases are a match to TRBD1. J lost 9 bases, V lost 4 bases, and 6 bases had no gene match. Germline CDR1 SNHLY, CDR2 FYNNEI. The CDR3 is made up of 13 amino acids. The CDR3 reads CASSVEGASEQFF. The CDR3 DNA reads TGTGCCAGCAGTGTTGAGGGGGCGAGTGAGCAGTTCTTC.

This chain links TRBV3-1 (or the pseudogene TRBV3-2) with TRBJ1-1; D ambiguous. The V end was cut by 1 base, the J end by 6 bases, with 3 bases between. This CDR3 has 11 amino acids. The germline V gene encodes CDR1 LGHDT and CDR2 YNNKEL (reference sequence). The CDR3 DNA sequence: TGTGCCAGCAGCCAAGCGGCTGAAGCTTTCTTT. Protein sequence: CASSQAAEAFF.